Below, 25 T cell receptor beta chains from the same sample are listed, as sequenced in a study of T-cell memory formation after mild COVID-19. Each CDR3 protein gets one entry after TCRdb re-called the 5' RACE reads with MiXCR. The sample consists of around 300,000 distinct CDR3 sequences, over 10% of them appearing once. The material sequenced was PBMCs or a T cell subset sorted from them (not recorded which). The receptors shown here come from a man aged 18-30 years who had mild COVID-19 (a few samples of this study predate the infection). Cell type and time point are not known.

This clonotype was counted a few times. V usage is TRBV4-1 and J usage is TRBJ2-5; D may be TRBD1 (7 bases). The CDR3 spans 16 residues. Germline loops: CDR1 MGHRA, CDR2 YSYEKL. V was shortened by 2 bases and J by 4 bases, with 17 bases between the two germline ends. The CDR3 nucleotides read TGCGCCAGCAGCCAAAGACAGGGAGGAAGGTTAGAGACCCAGTACTTC. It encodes CASSQRQGGRLETQYF.

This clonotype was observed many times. The CDR3 protein is CSATGGKETQYF. The CDR3 DNA is TGCAGCGCCACAGGGGGCAAGGAGACCCAGTACTTC. The chain couples TRBV29-1 to TRBJ2-5, with 9 bases matching TRBD1. After removal of 7 bases from V and 5 bases from J, the junction contained 5 bases not matched to a gene. Germline CDR1 SQVTM, CDR2 ANQGSEA. The CDR3 has 12 amino acids. Full variable domain (missing parts from reference TRBV29-1 and TRBJ2-5): SAVISQKPSRDICQRGTSLTIQCQVDSQVTMMFWYRQQPGQSLTLIATANQGSEATYESGFVIDKFPISRPNLTFSTLTVSNMSPEDSSIYLCSATGGKETQYFGPGTRLLVL.

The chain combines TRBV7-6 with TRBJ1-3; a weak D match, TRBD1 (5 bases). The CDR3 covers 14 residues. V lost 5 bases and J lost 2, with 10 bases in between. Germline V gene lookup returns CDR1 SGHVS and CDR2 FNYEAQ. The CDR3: CASSPGTTGNTIYF. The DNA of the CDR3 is TGTGCCAGCAGCCCAGGGACTACTGGAAACACCATATATTTT. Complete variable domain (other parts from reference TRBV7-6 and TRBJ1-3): GAGVSQSPRYKVTKRGQDVALRCDPISGHVSLYWYRQALGQGPEFLTYFNYEAQQDKSGLPNDRFSAERPEGSISTLTIQRTEQRDSAMYRCASSPGTTGNTIYFGEGSWLTVV.

CDR3 DNA sequence: TGCGCCAGCAGCGGGGAGGCGACAGGGACAGTTCCCCCCTATGGCTACACCTTC. Translating it yields CASSGEATGTVPPYGYTF. This rearrangement joins TRBV5-1 to TRBJ1-2, with 7 bases that match TRBD1. Germline lookup yields CDR1 SGHRS and CDR2 YFSETQ. The length of the CDR3 is 18 residues. V dropped 4 bases and J dropped 4; count of bases not matched to a gene: 19.

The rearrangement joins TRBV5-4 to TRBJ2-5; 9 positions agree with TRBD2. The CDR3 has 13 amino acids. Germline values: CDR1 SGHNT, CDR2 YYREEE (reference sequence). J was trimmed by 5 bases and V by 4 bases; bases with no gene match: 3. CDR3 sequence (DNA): TGTGCCAGCAGCCAGACTAGCGGCGAGACCCAGTACTTC. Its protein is CASSQTSGETQYF.

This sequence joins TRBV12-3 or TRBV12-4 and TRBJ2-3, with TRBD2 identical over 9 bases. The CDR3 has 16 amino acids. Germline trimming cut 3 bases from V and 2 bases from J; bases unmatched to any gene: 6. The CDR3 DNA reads TGTGCCAGCAGTTTTCTTAGCGGGGGATACACAGATACGCAGTATTTT. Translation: CASSFLSGGYTDTQYF.

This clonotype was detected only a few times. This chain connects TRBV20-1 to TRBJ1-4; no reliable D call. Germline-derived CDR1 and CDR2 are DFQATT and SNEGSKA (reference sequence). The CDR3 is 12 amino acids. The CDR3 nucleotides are TGCAGAATTAAAGGGACTAATGAAAAACTGTTTTTT. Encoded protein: CRIKGTNEKLFF.

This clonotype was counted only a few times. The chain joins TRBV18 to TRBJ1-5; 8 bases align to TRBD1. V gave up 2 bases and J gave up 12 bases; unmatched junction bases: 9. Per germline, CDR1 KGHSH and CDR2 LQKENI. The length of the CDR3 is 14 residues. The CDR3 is CASSPGQGPGSQHF. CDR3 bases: TGTGCCAGCTCACCAGGACAGGGCCCGGGGAGCCAGCATTTT. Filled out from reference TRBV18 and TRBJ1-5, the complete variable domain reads NAGVMQNPRHLVRRRGQEARLRCSPMKGHSHVYWYRQLPEEGLKFMVYLQKENIIDESGMPKERFSAEFPKEGPSILRIQQVVRGDSAAYFCASSPGQGPGSQHFGDGTRLSIL.

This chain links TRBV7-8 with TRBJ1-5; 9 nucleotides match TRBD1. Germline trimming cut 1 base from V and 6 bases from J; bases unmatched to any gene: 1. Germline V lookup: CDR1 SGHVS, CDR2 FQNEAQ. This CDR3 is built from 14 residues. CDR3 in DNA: TGTGCCAGCAGCTTAGGGACAGGGGTTCAGCCCCAGCATTTT. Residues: CASSLGTGVQPQHF.

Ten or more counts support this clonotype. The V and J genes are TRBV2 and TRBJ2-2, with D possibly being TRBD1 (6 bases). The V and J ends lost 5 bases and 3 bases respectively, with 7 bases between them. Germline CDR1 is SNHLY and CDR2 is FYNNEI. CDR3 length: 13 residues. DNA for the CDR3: TGTGCCAGCAGTACAGGGTACACCGGGGAGCTGTTTTTT. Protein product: CASSTGYTGELFF.

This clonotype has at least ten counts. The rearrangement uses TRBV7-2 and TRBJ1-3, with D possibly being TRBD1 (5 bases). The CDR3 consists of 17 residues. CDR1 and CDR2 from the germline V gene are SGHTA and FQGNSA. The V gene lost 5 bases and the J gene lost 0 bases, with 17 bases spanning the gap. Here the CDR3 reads CASSVGTSIGSGNTIYF. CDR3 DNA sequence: TGTGCCAGCAGCGTAGGGACGTCTATCGGCTCTGGAAACACCATATATTTT. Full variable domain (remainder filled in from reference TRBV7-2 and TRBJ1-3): GAGVSQSPSNKVTEKGKDVELRCDPISGHTALYWYRQSLGQGLEFLIYFQGNSAPDKSGLPSDRFSAERTGGSVSTLTIQRTQQEDSAVYLCASSVGTSIGSGNTIYFGEGSWLTVV.

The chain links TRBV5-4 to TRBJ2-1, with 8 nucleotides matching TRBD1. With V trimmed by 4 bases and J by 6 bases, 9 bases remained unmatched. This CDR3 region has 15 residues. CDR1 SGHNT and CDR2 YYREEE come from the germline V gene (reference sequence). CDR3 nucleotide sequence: TGTGCCAGCAGCCGCGGACAGGGAGAAGGCAATGAGCAGTTCTTC. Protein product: CASSRGQGEGNEQFF.

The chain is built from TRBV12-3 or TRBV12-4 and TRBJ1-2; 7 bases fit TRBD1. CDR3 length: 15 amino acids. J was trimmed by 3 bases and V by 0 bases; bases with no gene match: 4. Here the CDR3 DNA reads TGTGCCAGCAGTTTAGCGACAGGGCCCTACTATGGCTACACCTTC. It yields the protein CASSLATGPYYGYTF.

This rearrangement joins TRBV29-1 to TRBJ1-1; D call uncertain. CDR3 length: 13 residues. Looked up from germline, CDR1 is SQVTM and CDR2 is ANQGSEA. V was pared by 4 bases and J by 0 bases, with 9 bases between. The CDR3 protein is CSVVSLLNTEAFF. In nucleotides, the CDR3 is TGCAGCGTTGTGAGTCTTCTGAACACTGAAGCTTTCTTT.

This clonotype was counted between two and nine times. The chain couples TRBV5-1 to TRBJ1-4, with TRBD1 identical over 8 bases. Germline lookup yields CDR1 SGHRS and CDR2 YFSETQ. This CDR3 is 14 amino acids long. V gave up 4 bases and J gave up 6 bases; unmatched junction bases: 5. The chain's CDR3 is CASSKQGGDEKLFF. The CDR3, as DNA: TGCGCCAGCAGCAAACAGGGGGGGGATGAAAAACTGTTTTTT.

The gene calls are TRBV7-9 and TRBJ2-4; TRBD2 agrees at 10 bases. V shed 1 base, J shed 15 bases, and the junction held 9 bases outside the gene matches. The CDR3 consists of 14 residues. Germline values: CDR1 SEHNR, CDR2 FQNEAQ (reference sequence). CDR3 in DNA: TGTGCCAGCAGCTTAGAGCTAGCGGGGGCCCAAAGGTACTTC. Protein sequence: CASSLELAGAQRYF.

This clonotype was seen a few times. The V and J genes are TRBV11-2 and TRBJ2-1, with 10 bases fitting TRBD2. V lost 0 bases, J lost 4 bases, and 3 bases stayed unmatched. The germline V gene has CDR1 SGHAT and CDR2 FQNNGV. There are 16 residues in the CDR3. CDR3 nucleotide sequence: TGTGCCAGCAGCTTAGAAACTAGCGGGGTGTACAATGAGCAGTTCTTC. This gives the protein CASSLETSGVYNEQFF.

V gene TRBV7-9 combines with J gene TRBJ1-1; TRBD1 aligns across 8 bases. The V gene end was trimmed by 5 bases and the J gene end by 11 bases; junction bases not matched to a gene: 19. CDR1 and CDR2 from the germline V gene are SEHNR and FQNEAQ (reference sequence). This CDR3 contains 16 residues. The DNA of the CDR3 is TGTGCCAGCAGCCCTGGGGCGGACAGGGCCACCCCCGGGGCTTTCTTT. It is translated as CASSPGADRATPGAFF.

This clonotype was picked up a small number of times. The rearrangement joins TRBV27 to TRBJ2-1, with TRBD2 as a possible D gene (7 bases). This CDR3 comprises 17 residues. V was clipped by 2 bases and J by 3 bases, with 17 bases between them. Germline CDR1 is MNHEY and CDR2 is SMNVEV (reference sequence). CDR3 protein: CASSLRLGGAGYNEQFF. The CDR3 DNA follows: TGTGCCAGCAGTTTACGATTGGGGGGGGCCGGCTACAATGAGCAGTTCTTC.

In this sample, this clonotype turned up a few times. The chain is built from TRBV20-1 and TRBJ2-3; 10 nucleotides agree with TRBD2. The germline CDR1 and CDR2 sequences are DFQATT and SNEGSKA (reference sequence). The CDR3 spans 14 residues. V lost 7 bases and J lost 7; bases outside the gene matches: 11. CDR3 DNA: TGCAGTGTCAACAGCGGGGGGGCCTTGTATACGCAGTATTTT. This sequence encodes CSVNSGGALYTQYF.

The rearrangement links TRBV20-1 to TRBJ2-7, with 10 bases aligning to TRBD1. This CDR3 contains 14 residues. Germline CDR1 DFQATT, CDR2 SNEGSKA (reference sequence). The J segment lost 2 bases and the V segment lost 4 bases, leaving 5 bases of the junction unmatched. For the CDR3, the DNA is TGCAGTGCTATGAGGACAGGGGGGACCTACGAGCAGTACGTC. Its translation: CSAMRTGGTYEQYV.

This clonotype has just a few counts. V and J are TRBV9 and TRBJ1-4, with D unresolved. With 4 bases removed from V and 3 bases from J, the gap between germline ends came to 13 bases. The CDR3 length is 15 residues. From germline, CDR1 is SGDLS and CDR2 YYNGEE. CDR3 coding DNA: TGTGCCAGCAGCCTCCGTGGGGAGGCTAATGAAAAACTGTTTTTT. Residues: CASSLRGEANEKLFF.

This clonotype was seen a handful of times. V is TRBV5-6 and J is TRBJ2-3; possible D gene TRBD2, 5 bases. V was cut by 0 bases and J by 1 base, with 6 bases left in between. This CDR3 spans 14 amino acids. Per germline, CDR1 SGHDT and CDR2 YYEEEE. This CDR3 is CASSLEEGTDTQYF. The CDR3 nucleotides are TGTGCCAGCAGCTTGGAGGAGGGCACAGATACGCAGTATTTT.

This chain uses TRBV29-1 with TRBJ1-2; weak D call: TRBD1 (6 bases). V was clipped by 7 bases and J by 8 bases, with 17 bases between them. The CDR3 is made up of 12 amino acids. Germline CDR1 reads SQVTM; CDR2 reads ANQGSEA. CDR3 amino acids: CSGAGVKGGYTF. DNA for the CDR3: TGCAGCGGGGCAGGGGTAAAAGGCGGCTACACCTTC.

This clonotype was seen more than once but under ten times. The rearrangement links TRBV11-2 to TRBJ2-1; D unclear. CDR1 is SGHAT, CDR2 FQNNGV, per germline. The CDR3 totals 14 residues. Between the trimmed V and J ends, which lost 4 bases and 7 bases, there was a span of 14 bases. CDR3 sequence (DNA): TGTGCCAGCAGCTACCCAGTTGGGCGTAATGAGCAGTTCTTC. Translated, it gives CASSYPVGRNEQFF.